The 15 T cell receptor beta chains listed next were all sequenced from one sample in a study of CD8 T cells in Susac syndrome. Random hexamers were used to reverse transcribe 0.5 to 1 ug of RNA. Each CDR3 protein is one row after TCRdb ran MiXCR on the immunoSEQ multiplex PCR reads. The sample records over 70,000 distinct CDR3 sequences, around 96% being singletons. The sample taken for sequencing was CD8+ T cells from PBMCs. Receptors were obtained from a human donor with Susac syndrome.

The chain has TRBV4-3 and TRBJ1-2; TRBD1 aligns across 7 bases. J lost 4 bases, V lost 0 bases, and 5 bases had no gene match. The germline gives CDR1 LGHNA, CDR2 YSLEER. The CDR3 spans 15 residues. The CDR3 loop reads CASSQETGTVYGYTF. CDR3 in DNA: TGCGCCAGCAGCCAAGAGACCGGGACAGTCTATGGCTACACCTTC.

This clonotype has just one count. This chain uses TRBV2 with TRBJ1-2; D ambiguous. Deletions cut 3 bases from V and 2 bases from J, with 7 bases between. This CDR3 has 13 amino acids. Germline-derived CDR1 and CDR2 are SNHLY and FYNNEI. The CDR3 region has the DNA TGTGCCAGCAGTGATACCGGAAACTATGGCTACACCTTC. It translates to CASSDTGNYGYTF. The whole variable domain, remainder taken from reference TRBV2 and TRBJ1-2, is EPEVTQTPSHQVTQMGQEVILRCVPISNHLYFYWYRQILGQKVEFLVSFYNNEISEKSEIFDDQFSVERPDGSNFTLKIRSTKLEDSAMYFCASSDTGNYGYTFGSGTRLTVV.

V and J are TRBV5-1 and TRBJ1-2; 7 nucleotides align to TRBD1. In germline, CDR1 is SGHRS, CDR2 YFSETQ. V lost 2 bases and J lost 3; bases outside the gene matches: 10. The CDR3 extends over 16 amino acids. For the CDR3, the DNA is TGCGCCAGCAGCTTAAGGCATCGGGACAGCGACTATGGCTACACCTTC. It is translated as CASSLRHRDSDYGYTF.

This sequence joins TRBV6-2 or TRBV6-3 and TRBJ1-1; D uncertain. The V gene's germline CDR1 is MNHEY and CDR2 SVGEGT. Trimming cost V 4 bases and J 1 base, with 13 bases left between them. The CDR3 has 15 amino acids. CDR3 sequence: CASSSHQARNTEAFF. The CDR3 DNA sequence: TGTGCCAGCAGTTCCCATCAGGCGAGGAACACTGAAGCTTTCTTT.

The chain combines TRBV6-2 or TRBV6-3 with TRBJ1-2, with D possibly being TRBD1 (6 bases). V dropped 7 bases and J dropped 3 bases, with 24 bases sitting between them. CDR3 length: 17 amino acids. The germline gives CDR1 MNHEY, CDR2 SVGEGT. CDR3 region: CASTFARGGARDYGYTF. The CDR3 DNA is TGTGCCAGCACTTTCGCCCGTGGGGGCGCCCGGGACTATGGCTACACCTTC.

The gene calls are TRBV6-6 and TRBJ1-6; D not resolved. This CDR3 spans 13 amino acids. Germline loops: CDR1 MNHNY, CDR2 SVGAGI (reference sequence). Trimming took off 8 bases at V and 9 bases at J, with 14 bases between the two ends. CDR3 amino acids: CASRTTAPSPLHF. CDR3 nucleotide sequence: TGTGCCAGCCGAACCACTGCCCCTTCACCCCTCCACTTT.

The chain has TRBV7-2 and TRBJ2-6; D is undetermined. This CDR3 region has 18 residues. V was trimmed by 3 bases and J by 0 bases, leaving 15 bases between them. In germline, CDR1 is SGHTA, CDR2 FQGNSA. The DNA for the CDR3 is TGTGCCAGCAGCTTGACTCTGAGACGGCGCTCTGGGGCCAACGTCCTGACTTTC. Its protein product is CASSLTLRRRSGANVLTF.

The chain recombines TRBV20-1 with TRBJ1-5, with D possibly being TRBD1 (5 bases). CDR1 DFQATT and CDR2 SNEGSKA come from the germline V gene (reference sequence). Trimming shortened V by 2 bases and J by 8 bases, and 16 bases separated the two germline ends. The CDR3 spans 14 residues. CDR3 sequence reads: CSARSGTYREPQHF. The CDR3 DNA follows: TGCAGTGCTAGATCTGGGACCTACCGGGAGCCCCAGCATTTT.

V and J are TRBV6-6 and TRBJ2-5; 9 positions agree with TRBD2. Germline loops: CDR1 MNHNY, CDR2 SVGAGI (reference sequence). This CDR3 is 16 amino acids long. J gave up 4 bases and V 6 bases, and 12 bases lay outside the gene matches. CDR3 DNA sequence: TGTGCCAGCAGGATCGGGCGGGGGGGCGGAGGAGAGACCCAGTACTTC. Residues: CASRIGRGGGGETQYF.

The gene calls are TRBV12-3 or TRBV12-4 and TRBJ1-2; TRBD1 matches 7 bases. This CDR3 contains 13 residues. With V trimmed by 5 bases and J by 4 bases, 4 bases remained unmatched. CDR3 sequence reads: CASSPTGAYGYTF. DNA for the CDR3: TGTGCCAGCAGTCCTACAGGGGCCTATGGCTACACCTTC.

The DNA of the CDR3 is TGCGCCAGCAGCCTCCCTTCACCAGAGAACACTGAAGCTTTCTTT. This codes for CASSLPSPENTEAFF. The V call is TRBV4-1, the J call TRBJ1-1; D not resolved. The CDR3 has 15 amino acids. Trimming shortened V by 4 bases and J by 1 base, and 13 bases separated the two germline ends. Germline assignment: CDR1 MGHRA and CDR2 YSYEKL.

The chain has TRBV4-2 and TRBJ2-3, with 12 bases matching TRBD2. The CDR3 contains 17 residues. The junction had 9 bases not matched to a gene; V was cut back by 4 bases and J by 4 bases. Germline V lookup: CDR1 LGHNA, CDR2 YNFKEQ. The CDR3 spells CASSPLAGGQIADTQYF. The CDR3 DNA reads TGTGCCAGCAGCCCACTAGCGGGGGGTCAAATCGCAGATACGCAGTATTTT.

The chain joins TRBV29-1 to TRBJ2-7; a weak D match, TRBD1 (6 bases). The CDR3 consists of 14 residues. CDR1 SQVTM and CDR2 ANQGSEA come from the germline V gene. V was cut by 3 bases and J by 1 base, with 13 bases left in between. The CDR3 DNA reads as TGCAGCGTTGAGGGGTATCAGGGGTCCTACGAGCAGTACTTC. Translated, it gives CSVEGYQGSYEQYF.

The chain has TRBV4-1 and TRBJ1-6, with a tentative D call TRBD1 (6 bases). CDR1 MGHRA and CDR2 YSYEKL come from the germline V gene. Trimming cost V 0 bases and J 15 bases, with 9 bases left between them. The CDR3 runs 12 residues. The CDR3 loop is CASSQETGSLHF. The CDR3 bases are TGCGCCAGCAGCCAAGAAACAGGGAGCCTCCACTTT.

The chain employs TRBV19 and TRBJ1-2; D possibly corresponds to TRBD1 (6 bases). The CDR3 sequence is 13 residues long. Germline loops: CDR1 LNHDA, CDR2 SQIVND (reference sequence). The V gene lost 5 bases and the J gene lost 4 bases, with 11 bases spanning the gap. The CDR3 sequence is CASSEGQFYGYTF. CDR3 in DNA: TGTGCCAGTAGTGAAGGACAGTTCTATGGCTACACCTTC.